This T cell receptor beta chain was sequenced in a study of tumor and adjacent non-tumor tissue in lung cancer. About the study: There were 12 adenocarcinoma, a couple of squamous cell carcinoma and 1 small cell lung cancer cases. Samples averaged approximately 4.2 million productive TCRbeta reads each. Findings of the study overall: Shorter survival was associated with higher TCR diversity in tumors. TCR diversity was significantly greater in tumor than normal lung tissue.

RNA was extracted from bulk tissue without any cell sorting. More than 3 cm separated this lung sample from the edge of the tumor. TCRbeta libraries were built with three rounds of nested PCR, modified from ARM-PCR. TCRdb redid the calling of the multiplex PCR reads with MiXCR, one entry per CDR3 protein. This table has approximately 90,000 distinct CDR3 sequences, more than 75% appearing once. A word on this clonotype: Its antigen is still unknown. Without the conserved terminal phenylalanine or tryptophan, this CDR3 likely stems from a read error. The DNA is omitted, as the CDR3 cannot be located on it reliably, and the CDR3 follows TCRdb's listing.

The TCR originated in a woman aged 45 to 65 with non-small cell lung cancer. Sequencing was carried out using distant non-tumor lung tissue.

CDR3 region: CASSYRGTEVFL. The chain recombines TRBV6-5 with TRBJ1-1. Germline-derived CDR1 and CDR2 are MNHEY and SVGAGI. The CDR3 is 12 residues long, counting both termini.